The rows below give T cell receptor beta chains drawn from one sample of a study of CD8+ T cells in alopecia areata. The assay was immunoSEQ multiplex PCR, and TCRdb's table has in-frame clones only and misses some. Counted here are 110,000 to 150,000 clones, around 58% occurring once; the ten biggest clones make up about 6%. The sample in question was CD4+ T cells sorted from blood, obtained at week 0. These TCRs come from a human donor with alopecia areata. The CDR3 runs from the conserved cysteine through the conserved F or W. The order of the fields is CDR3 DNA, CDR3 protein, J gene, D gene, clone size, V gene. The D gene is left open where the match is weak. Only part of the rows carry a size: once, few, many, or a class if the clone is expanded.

TGCAGCGCCGGATCATACTACGAGCAGTACTTC,CSAGSYYEQYF,TRBJ2-7,NA,few,TRBV29-1
TGTGCCAGCTCACCGGACCTTCAAGAGACCCAGTACTTC,CASSPDLQETQYF,TRBJ2-5,NA,NA,TRBV18
TGTGCCAGCAGCCCTGGGACTAGCGGGGGCCCCCGGGGCACAGATACGCAGTATTTT,CASSPGTSGGPRGTDTQYF,TRBJ2-3,TRBD2,few,TRBV7-3
TGTGCCAGCAGCTTAGGGCATGGGGACGAGCAGTACTTC,CASSLGHGDEQYF,TRBJ2-7,NA,once,TRBV11-2
TGCAGCGTTGAAGCCCCCCGGGGCTGGGGCACTGAAGCTTTCTTT,CSVEAPRGWGTEAFF,TRBJ1-1,NA,NA,TRBV29-1
TGTGCCACCTCGGACAGCATGAACACTGAAGCTTTCTTT,CATSDSMNTEAFF,TRBJ1-1,NA,few,TRBV19
TGCGCCAGCAGCTACGCGACAGGGACCTATGGCTACACCTTC,CASSYATGTYGYTF,TRBJ1-2,TRBD1,few,TRBV5-1
TGCGCCAGCAGCCAAGAGGAAGCTAGTCCCATGGCCACCGGGGAGCTGTTTTTT,CASSQEEASPMATGELFF,TRBJ2-2,NA,NA,TRBV4-1
TGCGCCAGCAGCCAAGGGGGACTAGCGGGCTTTGAGCAGTACTTC,CASSQGGLAGFEQYF,TRBJ2-7,TRBD2,NA,TRBV4-1
TGCAGCGTGGATACCCCCTACAATGAGCAGTTCTTC,CSVDTPYNEQFF,TRBJ2-1,NA,few,TRBV29-1
TGCGCCAGCAGCTTGGGAAACACAGGCTTGAACACTGAAGCTTTCTTT,CASSLGNTGLNTEAFF,TRBJ1-1,NA,NA,TRBV5-1
TGTGCCAGCAGCGTAGCTACGGGATACAGGGTCGCCTCTTACAATGAGCAGTTCTTC,CASSVATGYRVASYNEQFF,TRBJ2-1,NA,NA,TRBV9
TGCGCCAGCAGCCAAGCCGATGGGACTAGCGGGTCCAGAGGTGAGCAGTTCTTC,CASSQADGTSGSRGEQFF,TRBJ2-1,TRBD2,NA,TRBV4-3
TGTGCCAGTAGGCAACAGGGACTCTCTGGAAACACCATATATTTT,CASRQQGLSGNTIYF,TRBJ1-3,NA,few,TRBV19
TGTGCCAGCAGCCAAGATCTGGGCTTCGGATATGGCTACACCTTC,CASSQDLGFGYGYTF,TRBJ1-2,NA,NA,TRBV4-2
TGCGCCAGCAGCCAAGAATGGGCGAACACCGGGGAGCTGTTTTTT,CASSQEWANTGELFF,TRBJ2-2,NA,NA,TRBV4-3
TGCAGCCCAGTCAGGGCTCGCGAGCAGTACTTC,CSPVRAREQYF,TRBJ2-7,NA,few,TRBV20-1
TGCGCCAGCAGCTTCCAGGGGGACCCTGAGACCCAGTACTTC,CASSFQGDPETQYF,TRBJ2-5,TRBD1,NA,TRBV5-1
TGTGCCAGCAGTTCCGTATTATGGGGGTCTATCGGCGAGCAGTACTTC,CASSSVLWGSIGEQYF,TRBJ2-7,NA,once,TRBV7-9
TGCGCCAGCAGCCCCCCCGGGGGAAGGACGGGCTACACCTTC,CASSPPGGRTGYTF,TRBJ1-2,NA,NA,TRBV4-3
TGCGCCAGCAGCAAGGACAGGCCGCCTTACAATGAGCAGTTCTTC,CASSKDRPPYNEQFF,TRBJ2-1,TRBD1,once,TRBV5-1
TGTGCCAGCAGTTTCAGCTTCCGGACAGAGGATGGCTACACCTTC,CASSFSFRTEDGYTF,TRBJ1-2,NA,NA,TRBV27
TGTGCCTGGAGTAGCGGACGGGCGCAGTATTTT,CAWSSGRAQYF,TRBJ2-3,NA,NA,TRBV30
TGTGCCAGCAGCTCAGGACTAGCGGGGCTTACCACGGATACGCAGTATTTT,CASSSGLAGLTTDTQYF,TRBJ2-3,TRBD2,NA,TRBV7-2
TGTGCCTGCGGACAGCCCACCGGGGAGCTGTTTTTT,CACGQPTGELFF,TRBJ2-2,NA,NA,TRBV30
TGTGCCAGCAGCCCGTTGGGGGTTGAGCAGTACTTC,CASSPLGVEQYF,TRBJ2-7,NA,few,TRBV7-2
TGTGCCAGCAGAGGGACCACTAACTATGGCTACACCTTC,CASRGTTNYGYTF,TRBJ1-2,NA,few,TRBV6-4
TGTGCCAGCAGCCAAGTTTGGCGAATTTCACCCCTCCACTTT,CASSQVWRISPLHF,TRBJ1-6,NA,few,TRBV14
TGTGCCTGGACTCCTGGAGGGGGTCGAGAGACCCAGTACTTC,CAWTPGGGRETQYF,TRBJ2-5,NA,NA,TRBV30
TGTGCCAGCAGTTTATCGGGGGGGAACTATGGCTACACCTTC,CASSLSGGNYGYTF,TRBJ1-2,NA,few,TRBV27
TGTGCCAGCAGCGCCAGGACAGGGGTGTATGGCTACACCTTC,CASSARTGVYGYTF,TRBJ1-2,TRBD1,NA,TRBV6-5
TGTGCCAGCAGCGGACACAGGGGGGTTCTGTTCTTC,CASSGHRGVLFF,TRBJ2-1,TRBD1,NA,TRBV9
TGTGCCAGCAGCCCTTGGAGCAATCAGCCCCAGCATTTT,CASSPWSNQPQHF,TRBJ1-5,NA,NA,TRBV6-5
TGCGCCAGCCGGGAGGTAGTGTCCATACAAGAGACCCAGTACTTC,CASREVVSIQETQYF,TRBJ2-5,TRBD2,NA,TRBV5-1
TGTGCCAGCGCCTCAGGGCCGAATTCACCCCTCCACTTT,CASASGPNSPLHF,TRBJ1-6,NA,NA,TRBV25-1
TGTGCCCTAGAGGCAGCCATCGATAATTCACCCCTCCACTTT,CALEAAIDNSPLHF,TRBJ1-6,NA,NA,TRBV30
TGCGCCAGCAGCTTGGGCCCTGAGAACACCGGGGAGCTGTTTTTT,CASSLGPENTGELFF,TRBJ2-2,NA,few,TRBV5-1
TGCAGCGCCTCCAGGGGCCAGGGCGGTGAGCAGTTCTTC,CSASRGQGGEQFF,TRBJ2-1,NA,NA,TRBV29-1
TGTGCCAGCAGCTACCAGACTAGCGGGGCCGGGGCAGATACGCAGTATTTT,CASSYQTSGAGADTQYF,TRBJ2-3,TRBD2,few,TRBV7-8
TGTGCCAGCAGCTTAGCGAGACAGGCCGGCGAGCAGTACTTC,CASSLARQAGEQYF,TRBJ2-7,NA,NA,TRBV7-2
TGTGCCAGCAGCTTAAGGGCCCGGGGATTGAGTGACGGCTACACCTTC,CASSLRARGLSDGYTF,TRBJ1-2,NA,once,TRBV7-3